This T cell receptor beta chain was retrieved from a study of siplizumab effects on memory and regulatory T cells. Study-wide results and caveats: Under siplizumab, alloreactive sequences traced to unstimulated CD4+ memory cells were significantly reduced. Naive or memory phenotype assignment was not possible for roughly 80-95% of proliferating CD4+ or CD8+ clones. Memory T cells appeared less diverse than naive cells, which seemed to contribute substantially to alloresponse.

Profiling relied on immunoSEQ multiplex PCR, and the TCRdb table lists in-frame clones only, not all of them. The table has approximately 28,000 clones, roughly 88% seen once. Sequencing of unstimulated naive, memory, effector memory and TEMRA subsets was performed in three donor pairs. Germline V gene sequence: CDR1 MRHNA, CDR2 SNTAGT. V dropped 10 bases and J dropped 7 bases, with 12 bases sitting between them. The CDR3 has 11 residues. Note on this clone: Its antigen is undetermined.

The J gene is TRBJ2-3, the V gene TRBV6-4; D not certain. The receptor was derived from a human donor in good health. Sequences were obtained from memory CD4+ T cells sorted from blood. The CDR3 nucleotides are TGTGCCAACTTGGGTGGGTATACGCAGTATTTT. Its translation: CANLGGYTQYF.